The source of this T cell receptor (beta chain) is a study of siplizumab effects on memory and regulatory T cells. The data were produced by immunoSEQ multiplex PCR, yet TCRdb's version contains in-frame clones alone and is incomplete. The data hold more than 95,000 clones, with over 90% observed a single time. The sequenced material came from Tregs sorted from blood. This sequence originates from a human donor in good health.

The CDR3 region is CASSERFLDRGQSKNIQYF. The CDR3 bases are TGTGCCAGCAGTGAACGGTTTCTTGACAGGGGGCAATCCAAAAACATTCAGTACTTC. The rearrangement uses TRBV6-1 and TRBJ2-4, with TRBD1 matching over 10 bases. Per the germline V gene, CDR1 is MNHNS and CDR2 is SASEGT. The CDR3 loop spans 19 amino acids. V lost 2 bases to trimming and J lost 2 bases; unmatched junction nucleotides: 12.